Listed below are T cell receptor beta chains from one sample, sequenced in a study of T cells after yellow fever vaccination. MiXCR was run by TCRdb on the 5' RACE reads, yielding one entry per CDR3 protein. This sample has under 300,000 distinct CDR3 sequences, with 6.5% to 8.5% found just once. The specimen comprised CD4+ T cells sorted from PBMCs, sampled 15 days after the yellow fever booster vaccination. Receptors were obtained from a man in his thirties or forties who received the YFV17D yellow fever vaccine. The CDR3 runs from the conserved cysteine through the conserved F or W. A D gene is named only where the DNA matches it firmly. Clone size, where shown, is once, few, many, or a class for clones that have expanded.

J | length | D | V | size | CDR3 | DNA
TRBJ2-1 | 15 | TRBD2 | TRBV7-2 | many | CASSLGLAGAGEQFF | TGTGCCAGCAGCCTCGGACTAGCGGGGGCGGGTGAGCAGTTCTTC
TRBJ1-1 | 13 | - | TRBV19 | few | CASSLTHGSEAFF | TGTGCCAGTAGTCTGACTCACGGGTCTGAAGCTTTCTTT
TRBJ1-4 | 16 | - | TRBV27 | - | CASSSRGQSSNEKLFF | TGTGCCAGCAGTTCGAGAGGGCAGTCCTCTAATGAAAAACTGTTTTTT
TRBJ2-1 | 16 | TRBD1 | TRBV28 | few | CASSLPGTGGYNEQFF | TGTGCCAGCAGTCTCCCCGGGACAGGGGGATACAATGAGCAGTTCTTC
TRBJ2-5 | 15 | TRBD2 | TRBV20-1 | - | CSARDGTSLQETQYF | TGCAGTGCTAGAGATGGGACTAGCCTCCAAGAGACCCAGTACTTC
TRBJ2-1 | 16 | TRBD2 | TRBV19 | few | CASTGRTGGFYNEQFF | TGTGCCAGTACCGGTCGGACGGGAGGATTCTACAATGAGCAGTTCTTC
TRBJ2-1 | 11 | - | TRBV10-3 | few | CATEQYNEQFF | TGTGCCACCGAACAATACAATGAGCAGTTCTTC
TRBJ2-5 | 15 | - | TRBV7-2 | many | CASSQLRGGRETQYF | TGTGCCAGCAGCCAGCTGCGTGGGGGGAGAGAGACCCAGTACTTC
TRBJ2-7 | 16 | - | TRBV5-1 | many | CASSLARGQGSYEQYF | TGCGCCAGCAGCTTGGCCCGAGGGCAGGGGTCCTACGAGCAGTACTTC
TRBJ2-7 | 14 | - | TRBV5-1 | few | CASSLALQVGEQYF | TGCGCCAGCAGCTTGGCCTTACAGGTGGGCGAGCAGTACTTC